This is a list of T cell receptor beta chains from one sample in a study of CD8 T cells in Susac syndrome. Via MiXCR, TCRdb re-called the immunoSEQ multiplex PCR reads, giving one row per CDR3 protein. Found here are 100,000 to 150,000 distinct CDR3 sequences, 90% to 95% of them singletons; the top ten hold more than 0.09%. The material sequenced was CD4+ T cells from PBMCs. The receptors were gathered from a human donor in good health. Both conserved end residues are part of each CDR3. A D gene is named only where the DNA matches it firmly. The listing skips clone size in some rows; elsewhere it reads once, few, many or a size class.

v_call	d_call	j_call	clone_size	cdr3_aa	cdr3_nt
TRBV27	NA	TRBJ2-1	NA	CASSQGASNEQFF	TGTGCCAGCAGTCAAGGGGCCTCTAATGAGCAGTTCTTC
TRBV20-1	NA	TRBJ2-7	once	CSAIHPGGPYEQYF	TGCAGTGCTATCCATCCTGGGGGGCCCTACGAGCAGTACTTC
TRBV2	TRBD1	TRBJ1-3	NA	CASSSDRGTGNTIYF	TGTGCCAGCAGTTCCGACAGGGGAACTGGAAACACCATATATTTT
TRBV29-1	NA	TRBJ1-2	NA	CSVLLGGSTREGYTF	TGCAGCGTTTTACTTGGCGGCTCAACCCGTGAAGGCTACACCTTC
TRBV29-1	NA	TRBJ2-6	NA	CSVIGGSGANVLTF	TGCAGCGTTATCGGGGGCTCTGGGGCCAACGTCCTGACTTTC
TRBV6-6	TRBD2	TRBJ2-1	NA	CASTPGLAAYEQFF	TGTGCCAGCACCCCCGGACTAGCGGCGTATGAGCAGTTCTTC
TRBV11-3	NA	TRBJ2-5	NA	CASSLDQVAETQYF	TGTGCCAGCAGTTTAGATCAGGTTGCGGAGACCCAGTACTTC
TRBV3-1	TRBD1	TRBJ2-2	NA	CASSPGTGVSWDTGELFF	TGTGCCAGCAGTCCCGGGACAGGGGTTTCCTGGGACACCGGGGAGCTGTTTTTT
TRBV28	NA	TRBJ2-1	NA	CASTPPTVNEQFF	TGTGCCAGCACCCCCCCGACGGTCAATGAGCAGTTCTTC
TRBV29-1	NA	TRBJ2-3	NA	CSCLPPTDTQYF	TGCAGTTGTCTCCCACCCACAGATACGCAGTATTTT
TRBV20-1	NA	TRBJ2-5	NA	CSASRLEETQYF	TGCAGTGCTTCTCGACTAGAAGAGACCCAGTACTTC
TRBV3-1	NA	TRBJ2-7	NA	CASSQGVTNHEQYF	TGTGCCAGCAGCCAAGGAGTGACGAACCACGAGCAGTACTTC
TRBV4-2	NA	TRBJ2-5	NA	CASSQGTGTETQYF	TGTGCCAGCAGCCAAGGTACAGGGACAGAGACCCAGTACTTC
TRBV11-1	NA	TRBJ2-2	few	CASSPGYTGELFF	TGTGCCAGCAGTCCGGGGTACACCGGGGAGCTGTTTTTT
TRBV6-5	NA	TRBJ2-1	NA	CASSFPGTPWNEQFF	TGTGCCAGCAGTTTTCCCGGGACTCCCTGGAATGAGCAGTTCTTC
TRBV19	TRBD1	TRBJ1-2	NA	CASSIRTGREGYTF	TGTGCCAGTAGTATCAGGACAGGGCGGGAAGGCTACACCTTC
TRBV12-3/TRBV12-4	NA	TRBJ2-1	NA	CASKWISGPYNEQFF	TGTGCCAGCAAATGGATTAGCGGACCCTACAATGAGCAGTTCTTC
TRBV5-1	NA	TRBJ1-4	once	CASSLNGANEKLFF	TGCGCCAGCAGCTTGAATGGGGCTAATGAAAAACTGTTTTTT
TRBV7-9	NA	TRBJ2-6	NA	CASSLAAATGISGANVLTF	TGTGCCAGCAGCTTAGCTGCAGCAACGGGGATCTCTGGGGCCAACGTCCTGACTTTC